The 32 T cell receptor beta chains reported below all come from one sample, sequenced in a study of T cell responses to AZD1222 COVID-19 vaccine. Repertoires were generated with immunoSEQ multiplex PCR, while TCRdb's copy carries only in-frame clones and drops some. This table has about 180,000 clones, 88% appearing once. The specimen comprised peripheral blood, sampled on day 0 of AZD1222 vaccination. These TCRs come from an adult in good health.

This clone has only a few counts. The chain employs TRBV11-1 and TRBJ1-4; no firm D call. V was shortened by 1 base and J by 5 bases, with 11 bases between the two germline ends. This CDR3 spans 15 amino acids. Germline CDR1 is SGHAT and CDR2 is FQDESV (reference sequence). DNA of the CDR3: TGTGCCAGCAGCTTAGAGGACGGCTTGAATGAAAAACTGTTTTTT. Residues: CASSLEDGLNEKLFF.

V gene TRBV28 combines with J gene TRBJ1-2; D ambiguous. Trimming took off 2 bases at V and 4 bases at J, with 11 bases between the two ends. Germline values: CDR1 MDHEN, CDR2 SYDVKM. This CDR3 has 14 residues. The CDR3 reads CASSLNSGFYGYTF. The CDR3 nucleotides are TGTGCCAGCAGTTTAAATTCTGGCTTCTATGGCTACACCTTC.

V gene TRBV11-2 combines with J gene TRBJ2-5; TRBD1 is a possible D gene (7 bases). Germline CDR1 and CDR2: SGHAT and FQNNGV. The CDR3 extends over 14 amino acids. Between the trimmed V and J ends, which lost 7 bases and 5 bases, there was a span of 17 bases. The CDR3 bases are TGTGCCAGCAAACAACAGGGGAGGCTCGAGACCCAGTACTTC. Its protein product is CASKQQGRLETQYF.

The DNA for the CDR3 is TGTGCCACCCACAGGGGCCCCGCCGACTACGAGCAGTACTTC. Translation: CATHRGPADYEQYF. The chain has TRBV10-3 and TRBJ2-7, with 7 bases lining up with TRBD1. V was clipped by 10 bases and J by 3 bases; unmatched bases: 12. The CDR3 length is 14 residues. Germline assignment: CDR1 ENHRY and CDR2 SYGVKD.

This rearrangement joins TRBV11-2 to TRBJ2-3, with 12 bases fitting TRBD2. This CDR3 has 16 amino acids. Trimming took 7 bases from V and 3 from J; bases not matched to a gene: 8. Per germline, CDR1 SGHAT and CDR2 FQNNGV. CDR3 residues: CASTLRTSGITDTQYF. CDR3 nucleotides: TGTGCCAGCACCCTACGGACTAGCGGGATTACAGATACGCAGTATTTT.

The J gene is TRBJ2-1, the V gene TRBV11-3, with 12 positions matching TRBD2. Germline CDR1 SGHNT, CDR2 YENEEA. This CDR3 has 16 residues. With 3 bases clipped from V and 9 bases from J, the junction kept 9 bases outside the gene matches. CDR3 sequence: CASSFGTSGRNVEQFF. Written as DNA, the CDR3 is TGTGCCAGCAGCTTTGGAACTAGCGGGAGGAATGTTGAGCAGTTCTTC.

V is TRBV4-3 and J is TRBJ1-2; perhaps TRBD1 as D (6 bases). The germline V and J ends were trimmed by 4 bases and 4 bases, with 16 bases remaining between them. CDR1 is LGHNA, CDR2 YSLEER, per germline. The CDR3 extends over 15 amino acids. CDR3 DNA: TGCGCCAGCAGCCTCGGCGAGGGGGATCGCTATGGCTACACCTTC. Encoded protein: CASSLGEGDRYGYTF.

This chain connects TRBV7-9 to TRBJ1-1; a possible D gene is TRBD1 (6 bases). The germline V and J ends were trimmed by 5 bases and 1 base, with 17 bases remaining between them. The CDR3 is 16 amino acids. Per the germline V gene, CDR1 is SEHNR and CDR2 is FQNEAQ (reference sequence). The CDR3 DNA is TGTGCCAGCAGCCAAGCTAGGGGGAGGGGGAACACTGAAGCTTTCTTT. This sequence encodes CASSQARGRGNTEAFF.

CDR3 region: CASSYRSYEQYF. DNA for the CDR3: TGTGCCAGCAGCTACCGCTCCTACGAGCAGTACTTC. The chain combines TRBV5-6 with TRBJ2-7; D remains unclear. Germline values: CDR1 SGHDT, CDR2 YYEEEE. The CDR3 is made up of 12 amino acids. The V end was cut by 3 bases, the J end by 0 bases, with 4 bases between.

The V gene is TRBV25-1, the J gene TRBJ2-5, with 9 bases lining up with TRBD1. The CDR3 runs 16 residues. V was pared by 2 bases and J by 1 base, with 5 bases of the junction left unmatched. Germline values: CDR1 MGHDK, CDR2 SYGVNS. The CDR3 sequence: CASSEKWTGAQETQYF. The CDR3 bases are TGTGCCAGCAGTGAAAAGTGGACAGGGGCCCAAGAGACCCAGTACTTC.

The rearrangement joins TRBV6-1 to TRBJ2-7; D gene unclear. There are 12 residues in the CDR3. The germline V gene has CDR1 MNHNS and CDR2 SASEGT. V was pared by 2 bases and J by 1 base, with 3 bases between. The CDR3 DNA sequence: TGTGCCAGCAGTGAACAGTCCTACGAGCAGTACTTC. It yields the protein CASSEQSYEQYF.

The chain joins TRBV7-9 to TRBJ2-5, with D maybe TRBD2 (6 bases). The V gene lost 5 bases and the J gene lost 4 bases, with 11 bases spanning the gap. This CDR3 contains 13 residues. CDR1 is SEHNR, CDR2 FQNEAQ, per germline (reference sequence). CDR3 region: CASSPAGRETQYF. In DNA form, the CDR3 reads TGTGCCAGCAGCCCAGCGGGCCGAGAGACCCAGTACTTC.

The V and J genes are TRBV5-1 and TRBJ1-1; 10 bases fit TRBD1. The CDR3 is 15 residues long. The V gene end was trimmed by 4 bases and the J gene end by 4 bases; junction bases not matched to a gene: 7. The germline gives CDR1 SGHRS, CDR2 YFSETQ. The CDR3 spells CASSMGQGRITEAFF. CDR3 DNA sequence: TGCGCCAGCAGCATGGGACAGGGGAGGATCACTGAAGCTTTCTTT.

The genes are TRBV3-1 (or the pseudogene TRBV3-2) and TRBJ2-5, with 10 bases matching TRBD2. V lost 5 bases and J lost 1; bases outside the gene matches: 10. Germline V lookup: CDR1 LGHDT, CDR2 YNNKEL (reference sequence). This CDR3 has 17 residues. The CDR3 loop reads CASSVPLGLAAQETQYF. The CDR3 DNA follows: TGTGCCAGCAGCGTACCGCTAGGACTAGCGGCCCAAGAGACCCAGTACTTC.

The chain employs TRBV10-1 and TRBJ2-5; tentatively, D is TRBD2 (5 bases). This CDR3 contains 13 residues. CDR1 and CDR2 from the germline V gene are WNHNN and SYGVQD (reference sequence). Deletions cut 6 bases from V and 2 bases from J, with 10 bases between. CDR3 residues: CASSGLAQETQYF. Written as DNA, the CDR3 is TGCGCCAGCAGCGGGCTAGCACAAGAGACCCAGTACTTC.

The CDR3 region has the DNA TGCGCCAGCAGTGAGTTGGGGGCTTCCTACGAGCAGTACTTC. It yields the protein CASSELGASYEQYF. The genes are TRBV10-1 and TRBJ2-7; D might be TRBD1 (6 bases). CDR1 is WNHNN and CDR2 is SYGVQD in the germline V gene (reference sequence). This CDR3 is 14 amino acids long. Trimming stripped 1 base from V and 1 base from J, with 8 bases between.

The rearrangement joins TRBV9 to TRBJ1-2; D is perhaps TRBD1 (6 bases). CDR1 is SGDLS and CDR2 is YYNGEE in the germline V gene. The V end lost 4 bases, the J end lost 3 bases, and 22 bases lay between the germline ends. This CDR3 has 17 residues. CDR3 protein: CASSLSPAGTYDYGYTF. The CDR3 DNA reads TGTGCCAGCAGCCTAAGTCCTGCCGGGACATATGACTATGGCTACACCTTC.

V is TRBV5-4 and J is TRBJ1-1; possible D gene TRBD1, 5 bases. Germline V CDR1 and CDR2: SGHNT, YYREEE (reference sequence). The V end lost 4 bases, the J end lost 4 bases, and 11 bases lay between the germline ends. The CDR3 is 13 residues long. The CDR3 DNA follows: TGTGCCAGCAGCCGAACTGGGGGCACTGAAGCTTTCTTT. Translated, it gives CASSRTGGTEAFF.

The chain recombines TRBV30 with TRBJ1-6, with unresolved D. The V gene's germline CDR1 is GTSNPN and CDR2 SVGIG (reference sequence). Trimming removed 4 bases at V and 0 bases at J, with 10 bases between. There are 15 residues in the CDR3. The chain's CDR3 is CAWTTESSYNSPLHF. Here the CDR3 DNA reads TGTGCCTGGACCACCGAAAGCTCCTATAATTCACCCCTCCACTTT.

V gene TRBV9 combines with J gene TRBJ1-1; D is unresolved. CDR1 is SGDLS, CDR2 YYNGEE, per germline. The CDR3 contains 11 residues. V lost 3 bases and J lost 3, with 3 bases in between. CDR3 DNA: TGTGCCAGCAGCGCCGACACTGAAGCTTTCTTT. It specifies CASSADTEAFF.

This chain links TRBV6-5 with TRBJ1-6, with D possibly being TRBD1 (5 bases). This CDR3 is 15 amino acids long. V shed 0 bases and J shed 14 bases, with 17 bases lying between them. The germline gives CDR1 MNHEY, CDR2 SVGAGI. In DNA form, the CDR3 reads TGTGCCAGCAGTTACTCGATTGGCCAGGGCTGGTCCCTCCACTTT. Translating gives CASSYSIGQGWSLHF.

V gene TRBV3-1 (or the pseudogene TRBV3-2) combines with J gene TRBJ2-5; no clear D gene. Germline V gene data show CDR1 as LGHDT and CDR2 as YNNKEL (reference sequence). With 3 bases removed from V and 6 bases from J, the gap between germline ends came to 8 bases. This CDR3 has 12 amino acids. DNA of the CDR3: TGTGCCAGCAGCCACTGGCGTCAGACCCAGTACTTC. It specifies CASSHWRQTQYF.

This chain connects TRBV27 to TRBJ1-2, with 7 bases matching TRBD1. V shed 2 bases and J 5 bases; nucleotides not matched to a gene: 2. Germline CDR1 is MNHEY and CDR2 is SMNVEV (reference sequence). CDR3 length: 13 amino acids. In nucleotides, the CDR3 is TGTGCCAGCAGTTTAGGACAGGCATATGGCTACACCTTC. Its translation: CASSLGQAYGYTF.

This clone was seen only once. This chain's CDR3 is CAWTGLAGEGTGELFF. Here the CDR3 DNA reads TGTGCCTGGACCGGACTAGCGGGAGAAGGGACCGGGGAGCTGTTTTTT. This chain joins TRBV30 and TRBJ2-2; 13 nucleotides line up with TRBD2. J gave up 5 bases and V 4 bases, and 7 bases lay outside the gene matches. This CDR3 comprises 16 residues. Germline lookup yields CDR1 GTSNPN and CDR2 SVGIG (reference sequence).

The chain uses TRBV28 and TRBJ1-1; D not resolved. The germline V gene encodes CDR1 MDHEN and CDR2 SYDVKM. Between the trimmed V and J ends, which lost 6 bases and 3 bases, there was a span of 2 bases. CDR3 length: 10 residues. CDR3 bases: TGTGCCAGCAGGTACACTGAAGCTTTCTTT. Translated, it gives CASRYTEAFF. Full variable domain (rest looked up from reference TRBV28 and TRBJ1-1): DVKVTQSSRYLVKRTGEKVFLECVQDMDHENMFWYRQDPGLGLRLIYFSYDVKMKEKGDIPEGYSVSREKKERFSLILESASTNQTSMYLCASRYTEAFFGQGTRLTVV.

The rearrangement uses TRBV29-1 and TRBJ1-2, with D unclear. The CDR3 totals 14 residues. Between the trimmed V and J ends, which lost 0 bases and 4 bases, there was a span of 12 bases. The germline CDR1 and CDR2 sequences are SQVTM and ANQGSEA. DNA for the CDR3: TGCAGCGTTGAAGATCAGGCCAGAAGCTATGGCTACACCTTC. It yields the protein CSVEDQARSYGYTF.

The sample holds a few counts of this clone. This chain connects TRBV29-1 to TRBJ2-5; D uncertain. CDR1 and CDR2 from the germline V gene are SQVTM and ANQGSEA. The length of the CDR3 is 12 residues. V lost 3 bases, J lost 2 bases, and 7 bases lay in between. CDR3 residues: CSVDGIQETQYF. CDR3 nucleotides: TGCAGCGTTGATGGAATTCAAGAGACCCAGTACTTC.

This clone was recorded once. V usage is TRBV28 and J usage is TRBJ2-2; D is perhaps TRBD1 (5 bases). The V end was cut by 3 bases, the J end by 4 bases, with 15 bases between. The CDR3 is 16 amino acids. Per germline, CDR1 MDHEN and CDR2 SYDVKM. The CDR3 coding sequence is TGTGCCAGCAGTTTGGGAAAAGGGGCAAGCACCGGGGAGCTGTTTTTT. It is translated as CASSLGKGASTGELFF.

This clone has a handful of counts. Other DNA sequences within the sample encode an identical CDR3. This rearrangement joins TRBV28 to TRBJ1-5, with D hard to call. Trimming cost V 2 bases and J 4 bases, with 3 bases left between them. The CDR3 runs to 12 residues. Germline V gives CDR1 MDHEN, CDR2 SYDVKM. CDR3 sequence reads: CASSLENQPQHF. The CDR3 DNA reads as TGTGCCAGCAGTTTAGAGAATCAGCCCCAGCATTTT.

CDR3 sequence (DNA): TGTGCCAGCAGTCTTGAATGGCGGGACTATGGCTACACCTTC. This sequence encodes CASSLEWRDYGYTF. The chain links TRBV5-6 to TRBJ1-2; D is undetermined. Trimming removed 5 bases at V and 3 bases at J, with 14 bases between. This CDR3 spans 14 amino acids. Germline V CDR1 and CDR2: SGHDT, YYEEEE.

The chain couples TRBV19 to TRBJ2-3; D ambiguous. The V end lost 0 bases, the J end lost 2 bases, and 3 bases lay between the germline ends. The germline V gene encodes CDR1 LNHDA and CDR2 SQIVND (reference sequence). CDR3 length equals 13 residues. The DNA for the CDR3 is TGTGCCAGTAGTATAGACTACACAGATACGCAGTATTTT. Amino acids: CASSIDYTDTQYF.

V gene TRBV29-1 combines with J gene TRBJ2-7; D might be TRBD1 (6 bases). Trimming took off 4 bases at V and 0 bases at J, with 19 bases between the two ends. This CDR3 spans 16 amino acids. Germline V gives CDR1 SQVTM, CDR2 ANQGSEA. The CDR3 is CSVVFARAGASYEQYF. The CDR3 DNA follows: TGCAGCGTTGTTTTTGCCAGGGCAGGGGCCTCCTACGAGCAGTACTTC.